Listed below are T cell receptor beta chains from one sample, sequenced in a study of blood T cell repertoires in COVID-19. Sequencing was performed with immunoSEQ multiplex PCR; in TCRdb, only in-frame clones are kept and a portion is missing. The table includes 56,000 or so clones, more than 75% detected once. The sequencing input was peripheral blood. Source of these receptors: a man aged 45-65 years with acute or convalescent COVID-19. CDR3s include the opening cysteine and the closing phenylalanine or tryptophan. A D gene is named only where the DNA matches it firmly. The listing skips clone size in some rows; elsewhere it reads once, few, many or a size class.

abundance | j_gene | d_gene | v_gene | CDR3nt | CDR3aa
. | TRBJ2-3 | TRBD2 | TRBV6-4 | TGTGCCAGCAGCCAGAGCGGGAGTGGCACAGATACGCAGTATTTT | CASSQSGSGTDTQYF
. | TRBJ2-3 | . | TRBV24-1 | TGTGCCACCAGTGATTTAGGCGGGAGCACAGATACGCAGTATTTT | CATSDLGGSTDTQYF
. | TRBJ2-4 | TRBD1 | TRBV18 | TGTGCCAGCTCACCAAAGGCGGACAGGGACAACATTCAGTACTTC | CASSPKADRDNIQYF
. | TRBJ2-7 | TRBD1 | TRBV4-1 | TGCGCCAGCAGCCAAGAAAACCCTCACAGGGGGCGCACCTACGAGCAGTACTTC | CASSQENPHRGRTYEQYF
few | TRBJ2-7 | TRBD2 | TRBV5-4 | TGTGCCAGCAGCTCGGGACTAGCGGGCTACGAGCAGTACTTC | CASSSGLAGYEQYF
once | TRBJ2-5 | TRBD1 | TRBV7-3 | TGTGCCAGCAGCTTAATTCAGGGGGCGATGGGCACCCAGTACTTC | CASSLIQGAMGTQYF
. | TRBJ2-2 | TRBD1 | TRBV9 | TGTGCCAGCAGCGGATCACCGGGACAGGGAGACACCGGGGAGCTGTTTTTT | CASSGSPGQGDTGELFF
. | TRBJ1-1 | TRBD1 | TRBV28 | TGTGCCAGCAGGATAAGGACAGGGGGCTTAACTGAAGCTTTCTTT | CASRIRTGGLTEAFF
. | TRBJ2-1 | . | TRBV10-2 | TGCGCCAGCAGTGACAGCTACAATGAGCAGTTCTTC | CASSDSYNEQFF
. | TRBJ1-6 | . | TRBV9 | TGTGCCAGCAGCGTGAGTACGGGGGATTCACCCCTCCACTTT | CASSVSTGDSPLHF
. | TRBJ1-1 | . | TRBV6-5 | TGTGCCAGCAGTTACGGGCCCCCGGCACTGAACACTGAAGCTTTCTTT | CASSYGPPALNTEAFF
. | TRBJ1-1 | . | TRBV7-2 | TGTGCCAGCAGCTTAGCGACAACAGCTGAAGCTTTCTTT | CASSLATTAEAFF
. | TRBJ1-5 | . | TRBV6-1 | TGTGCCAGCAGTGAAAGACAGAACTTCAATCAGCCCCAGCATTTT | CASSERQNFNQPQHF
. | TRBJ2-2 | . | TRBV28 | TGTGCCAGCAGTCCCGTACAGGTCACCGGGGAGCTGTTTTTT | CASSPVQVTGELFF
. | TRBJ2-1 | . | TRBV5-1 | TGCGCCAGCAGGCCTGGGAGCTCCTACAATGAGCAGTTCTTC | CASRPGSSYNEQFF
. | TRBJ2-5 | . | TRBV12-5 | TGTGCTAGTGGTTTGTTGGGGGCCCCTAGCCAAGAGACCCAGTACTTC | CASGLLGAPSQETQYF
. | TRBJ1-5 | TRBD1 | TRBV29-1 | TGCAGCGTTGGTGGACAGGTCAATCAGCCCCAGCATTTT | CSVGGQVNQPQHF